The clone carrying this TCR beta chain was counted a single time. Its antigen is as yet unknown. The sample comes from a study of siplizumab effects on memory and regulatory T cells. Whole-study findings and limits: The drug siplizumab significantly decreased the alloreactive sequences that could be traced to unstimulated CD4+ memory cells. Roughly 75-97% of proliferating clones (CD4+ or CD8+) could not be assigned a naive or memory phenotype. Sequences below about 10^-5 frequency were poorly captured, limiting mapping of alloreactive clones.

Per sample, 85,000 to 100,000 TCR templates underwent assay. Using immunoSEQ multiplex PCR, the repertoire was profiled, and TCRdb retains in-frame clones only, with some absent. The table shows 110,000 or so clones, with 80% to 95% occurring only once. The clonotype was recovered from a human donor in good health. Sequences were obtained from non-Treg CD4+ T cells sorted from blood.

The CDR3 DNA is TGCGCCAGCAGTGAGTCGGGCAGCTATGGCTACACCTTC. Translating it yields CASSESGSYGYTF. The V call is TRBV10-1, the J call TRBJ1-2; D call uncertain. V was shortened by 0 bases and J by 4 bases, with 6 bases between the two germline ends. This CDR3 region has 13 residues. Looked up from germline, CDR1 is WNHNN and CDR2 is SYGVQD (reference sequence).